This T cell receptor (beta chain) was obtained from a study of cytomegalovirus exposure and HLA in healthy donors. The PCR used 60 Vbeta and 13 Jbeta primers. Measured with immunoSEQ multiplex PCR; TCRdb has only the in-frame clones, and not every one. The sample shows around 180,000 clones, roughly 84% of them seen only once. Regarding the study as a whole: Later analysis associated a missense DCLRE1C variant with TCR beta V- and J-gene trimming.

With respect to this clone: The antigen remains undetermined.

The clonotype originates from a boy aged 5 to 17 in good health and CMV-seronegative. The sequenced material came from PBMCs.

The CDR3 loop reads CASSLGGSRGNTIYF. The CDR3 DNA follows: TGCGCCAGCAGCTTGGGAGGCAGTAGGGGAAACACCATATATTTT. The gene calls are TRBV5-1 and TRBJ1-3; D is undetermined. V was clipped by 0 bases and J by 4 bases, with 11 bases between them. The CDR3 totals 15 residues. Germline V lookup: CDR1 SGHRS, CDR2 YFSETQ.